Reported below is one TCR beta chain. As yet, its antigen is unknown. At one end, the junction sequence differs from germline, possibly due to a read error. The CDR3 is 14 residues long. Germline lookup yields CDR1 SGHTA and CDR2 FQGNSA. CD45RO/CCR7/CD25/CD127/CD95/CD27 separated CD4+ naive, central memory, regulatory and stem cell-like memory cells by sorting. Investigators reverse transcribed all isolated RNA, so they sequenced expressed TCRB transcripts. This table comes from immunoSEQ multiplex PCR, and its TCRdb copy is limited to in-frame clones, with some not included. This sample has roughly 140,000 clones, with approximately 10% found just once. This entry is derived from a study of beta chain features in type 1 diabetes. Findings and limits, study-wide: Type 1 diabetes patients showed a moderate but significant shortening of TCRB CDR3s in all four CD4+ subsets. There were fewer insertions and more deletions at the VDJ junctions of type 1 diabetes patients. Naive, central memory and Treg TCRB repertoires seemed to resemble each other more closely in patients than they did in healthy donors.

Sequencing was performed on central memory CD4+ T cells from blood. The sequence derives from a man aged 18 to 29 in good health. The rearrangement uses TRBV7-2 and TRBJ1-6; the D gene is possibly TRBD1 (6 bases). This CDR3 reads CASSLVLYQGIWNF. As DNA, the CDR3 is TGTGCCAGCAGCTTAGTACTATATCAGGGGATTTGGAACTTT.